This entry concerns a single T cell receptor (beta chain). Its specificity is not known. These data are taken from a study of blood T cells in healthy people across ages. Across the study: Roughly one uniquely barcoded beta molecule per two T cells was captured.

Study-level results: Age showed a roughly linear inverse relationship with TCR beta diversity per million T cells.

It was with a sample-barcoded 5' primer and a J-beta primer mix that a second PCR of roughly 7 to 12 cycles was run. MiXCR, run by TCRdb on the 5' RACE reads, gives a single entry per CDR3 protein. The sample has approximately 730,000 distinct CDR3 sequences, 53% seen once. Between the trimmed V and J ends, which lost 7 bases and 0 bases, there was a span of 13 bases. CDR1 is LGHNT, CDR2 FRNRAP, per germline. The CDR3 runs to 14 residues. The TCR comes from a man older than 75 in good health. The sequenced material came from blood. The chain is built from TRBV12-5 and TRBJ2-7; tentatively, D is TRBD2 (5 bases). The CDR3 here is CASASELDSYEQYF. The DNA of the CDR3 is TGTGCTAGTGCCTCCGAACTAGACTCCTACGAGCAGTACTTC.